These 9 T cell receptor beta chains were sequenced from one sample in a study of T-cell memory formation after mild COVID-19. TCRdb independently ran MiXCR on the 5' RACE reads; one entry per CDR3 protein. The sample records about 270,000 distinct CDR3 sequences, about 16% being singletons. What was sequenced was PBMCs or a T cell subset sorted from them (not recorded which). The receptors shown here come from a young man who had mild COVID-19 (a few samples of this study predate the infection). Cell type and time point are not known.

The V and J genes are TRBV30 and TRBJ2-3, with TRBD1 matching over 8 bases. V trimming: 0 bases; J trimming: 4 bases; junction bases outside the gene matches: 0. CDR1 and CDR2 from the germline V gene are GTSNPN and SVGIG (reference sequence). This CDR3 is built from 13 residues. The CDR3 sequence: CAWSVQGADTQYF. The CDR3 DNA follows: TGTGCCTGGAGTGTACAGGGGGCAGATACGCAGTATTTT.

J is TRBJ1-2 and V is TRBV7-9; 9 positions match TRBD1. V shed 2 bases and J 3 bases; nucleotides not matched to a gene: 7. This CDR3 region has 16 residues. Germline-derived CDR1 and CDR2 are SEHNR and FQNEAQ (reference sequence). The DNA of the CDR3 is TGTGCCAGCAGCTTAAAAAGGACAGGGGAGGACTATGGCTACACCTTC. This encodes CASSLKRTGEDYGYTF. Supplemented by reference TRBV7-9 and TRBJ1-2, the full variable domain reads DTGVSQNPRHKITKRGQNVTFRCDPISEHNRLYWYRQTLGQGPEFLTYFQNEAQLEKSRLLSDRFSAERPKGSFSTLEIQRTEQGDSAMYLCASSLKRTGEDYGYTFGSGTRLTVV.

This clonotype was counted a few times. This chain links TRBV4-3 with TRBJ2-3, with D unresolved. The CDR3 totals 20 residues. Germline loops: CDR1 LGHNA, CDR2 YSLEER. V was clipped by 0 bases and J by 1 base, with 23 bases between them. The DNA of the CDR3 is TGCGCCAGCAGCCAAGAGTTAGGGATTCAGAGAGGTATGGGCACAGATACGCAGTATTTT. Translated, it gives CASSQELGIQRGMGTDTQYF.

With respect to this clonotype: Germline and junction disagree at one end, which may indicate a read error. J is TRBJ2-2 and V is TRBV7-2; D perhaps matches TRBD2 (5 bases). Germline V gene sequence: CDR1 SGHTA, CDR2 FQGNSA. The CDR3 runs to 13 residues. The CDR3 loop is CASSLVVAGELFF. The CDR3 bases are TGTGCCAGCAGCTTAGTAGTAGCCGGGGAGTTGTTTTTT.

This clonotype appeared a single time. The chain has TRBV28 and TRBJ1-2, with TRBD1 as a possible D gene (6 bases). Trimming removed 7 bases at V and 5 bases at J, with 11 bases between. Germline CDR1 reads MDHEN; CDR2 reads SYDVKM. This CDR3 spans 12 amino acids. In DNA, the CDR3 is TGTGCCAGCATGACTACAGGGTATGGCTACACCTTC. Translated: CASMTTGYGYTF.

This clonotype was found a few times. The V and J genes are TRBV6-1 and TRBJ1-2, with a tentative D call TRBD1 (5 bases). Germline V CDR1 and CDR2: MNHNS, SASEGT. The CDR3 length is 14 residues. Trimming left V 3 bases short and J 5 bases short, with 13 bases between. CDR3 protein: CASSEGETVYGYTF. The CDR3 DNA reads as TGTGCCAGCAGTGAGGGCGAGACAGTTTATGGCTACACCTTC.

In nucleotides, the CDR3 is TGCAGCGTTGGGGAGCACACTAACTATGGCTACACCTTC. Its translation is CSVGEHTNYGYTF. The V call is TRBV29-1, the J call TRBJ1-2; unclear D gene. CDR1 and CDR2 from the germline V gene are SQVTM and ANQGSEA. This CDR3 is built from 13 residues. V was shortened by 4 bases and J by 0 bases, with 9 bases between the two germline ends.

The rearrangement links TRBV3-1 to TRBJ1-4; D is undetermined. There are 19 residues in the CDR3. Per germline, CDR1 LGHDT and CDR2 YNNKEL (reference sequence). Trimming cost V 0 bases and J 0 bases, with 17 bases left between them. In nucleotides, the CDR3 is TGTGCCAGCAGCCAAGATTTATGGGCCCCGGTTGCAACTAATGAAAAACTGTTTTTT. Translating gives CASSQDLWAPVATNEKLFF.

This clonotype has a handful of counts. This chain connects TRBV7-9 to TRBJ2-1; 7 bases match TRBD1. Germline loops: CDR1 SEHNR, CDR2 FQNEAQ (reference sequence). V trimming: 5 bases; J trimming: 3 bases; junction bases outside the gene matches: 7. The CDR3 is 15 amino acids. The CDR3 is CASSPPGQIYNEQFF. As DNA, the CDR3 is TGTGCCAGCAGCCCTCCGGGACAGATCTACAATGAGCAGTTCTTC.